The 10 T cell receptor beta chains presented below share a single source sample, sequenced in a study of graft-versus-host responses after intestinal transplantation. Their antigens remain unidentified. The assay was immunoSEQ multiplex PCR, and TCRdb's table has in-frame clones only and misses some. The top ten clones hold roughly 0.17% of a sample with 75,000 to 100,000 clones, more than 85% of them seen once. The starting material was unstimulated CD4+ T cells sorted from spleen or lymph node cells, obtained before intestinal transplant. These receptors all stem from a human donor who received an intestinal transplant.

This clone was observed a single time. V is TRBV6-1 and J is TRBJ2-2, with a tentative D call TRBD1 (6 bases). V was shortened by 6 bases and J by 4 bases, with 12 bases between the two germline ends. There are 14 residues in the CDR3. Per the germline V gene, CDR1 is MNHNS and CDR2 is SASEGT. CDR3 region: CASRYRAPTGELFF. In nucleotides, the CDR3 is TGTGCCAGCAGGTACAGGGCGCCCACCGGGGAGCTGTTTTTT.

The J gene is TRBJ1-1, the V gene TRBV11-3, with D perhaps TRBD1 (5 bases). This CDR3 is 15 amino acids long. The V and J ends lost 3 bases and 0 bases respectively, with 11 bases between them. CDR1 and CDR2 from the germline V gene are SGHNT and YENEEA. This chain's CDR3 is CASSFGRVLNTEAFF. DNA of the CDR3: TGTGCCAGCAGCTTTGGCAGGGTGTTGAACACTGAAGCTTTCTTT.

V gene TRBV5-6 combines with J gene TRBJ1-3; possibly TRBD1 for D (6 bases). Trimming removed 2 bases at V and 2 bases at J, with 17 bases between. Germline values: CDR1 SGHDT, CDR2 YYEEEE. The CDR3 runs 17 residues. CDR3 nucleotides: TGTGCCAGCAGCTTTATTGGTGTACAGGGCACTGGAAACACCATATATTTT. Its translation is CASSFIGVQGTGNTIYF.

The chain combines TRBV9 with TRBJ2-3; D ambiguous. Trimming took off 0 bases at V and 0 bases at J, with 2 bases between the two ends. CDR1 and CDR2 from the germline V gene are SGDLS and YYNGEE. The CDR3 has 13 residues. The CDR3 is CASSVASTDTQYF. In DNA form, the CDR3 reads TGTGCCAGCAGCGTAGCTAGCACAGATACGCAGTATTTT.

V and J are TRBV28 and TRBJ2-3, with a weak D call TRBD2 (6 bases). This CDR3 has 16 residues. Trimming cost V 3 bases and J 0 bases, with 13 bases left between them. Per germline, CDR1 MDHEN and CDR2 SYDVKM. The CDR3 coding sequence is TGTGCCAGCAGTTTTCGGAGGGGAACCAGCACAGATACGCAGTATTTT. Its translation: CASSFRRGTSTDTQYF.

This sequence joins TRBV6-6 and TRBJ2-5; weak D call: TRBD2 (6 bases). CDR1 and CDR2 from the germline V gene are MNHNY and SVGAGI (reference sequence). The V gene lost 0 bases and the J gene lost 4 bases, with 9 bases spanning the gap. This CDR3 comprises 14 residues. The CDR3, as DNA: TGTGCCAGCAGTTACTCGGGGGGTCGAGAGACCCAGTACTTC. Its translation is CASSYSGGRETQYF.

The chain employs TRBV10-3 and TRBJ2-1, with TRBD2 identical over 13 bases. V dropped 7 bases and J dropped 5; count of bases not matched to a gene: 8. The CDR3 has 16 residues. The germline V gene encodes CDR1 ENHRY and CDR2 SYGVKD. CDR3 protein: CAITYGLAGVDNEQFF. The CDR3 region has the DNA TGTGCCATCACCTATGGACTAGCGGGAGTGGACAATGAGCAGTTCTTC.

This clone was picked up one time. This chain uses TRBV6-6 with TRBJ1-5, with TRBD1 as a possible D gene (6 bases). The CDR3 has 16 amino acids. Germline V gives CDR1 MNHNY, CDR2 SVGAGI (reference sequence). Trimming removed 5 bases from V and 2 bases from J, with 16 bases in between. The CDR3 sequence: CASSLFTRGCNQPQHF. In nucleotides, the CDR3 is TGTGCCAGCAGTCTCTTTACCAGGGGTTGCAATCAGCCCCAGCATTTT.

The rearrangement joins TRBV6-5 to TRBJ2-3, with 9 bases lining up with TRBD2. This CDR3 has 16 residues. The junction had 7 bases not matched to a gene; V was cut back by 2 bases and J by 4 bases. Germline CDR1 and CDR2: MNHEY and SVGAGI. The DNA for the CDR3 is TGTGCCAGCAGTTACGGCGGGACTAGCTATTCAGATACGCAGTATTTT. It yields the protein CASSYGGTSYSDTQYF.

The J gene is TRBJ1-6, the V gene TRBV28; D gene uncertain. The CDR3 loop spans 14 amino acids. Germline CDR1 and CDR2: MDHEN and SYDVKM. Deletions cut 11 bases from V and 2 bases from J, with 13 bases between. CDR3 DNA: TGTGCCGCCAGTGGGAGGGCCTATAATTCACCCCTCCACTTT. Amino acids: CAASGRAYNSPLHF.